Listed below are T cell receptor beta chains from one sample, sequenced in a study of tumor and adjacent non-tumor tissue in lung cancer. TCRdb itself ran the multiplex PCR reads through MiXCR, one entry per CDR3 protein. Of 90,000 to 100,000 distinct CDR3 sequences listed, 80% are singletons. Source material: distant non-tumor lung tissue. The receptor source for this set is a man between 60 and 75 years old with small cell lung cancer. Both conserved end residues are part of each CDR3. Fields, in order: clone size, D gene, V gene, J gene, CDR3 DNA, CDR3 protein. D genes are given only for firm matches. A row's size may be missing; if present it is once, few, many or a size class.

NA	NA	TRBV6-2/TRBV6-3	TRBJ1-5	TGTGCCAGCAGCATTGGGGCTACTAACAATCAGCCCCAGCATTTT	CASSIGATNNQPQHF
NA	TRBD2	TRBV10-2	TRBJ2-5	TGCGTCAGCAGTGAGTCTGCTAGCGGCCTGTCCCAGTACTTT	CVSSESASGLSQYF
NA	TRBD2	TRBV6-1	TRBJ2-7	TGTGCCAGCTGTGGAGGGGGACTAGCGGGGGACGAGCAATACTTC	CASCGGGLAGDEQYF
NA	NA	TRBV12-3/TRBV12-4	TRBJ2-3	TGTGCCAGCAAATTGGGGCAGGGTAGGACAGATATGCAGTATTTT	CASKLGQGRTDMQYF
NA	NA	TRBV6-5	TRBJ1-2	TGTGTTAGCACTCGGAATGGGAACTATGGCTACACCTTC	CVSTRNGNYGYTF
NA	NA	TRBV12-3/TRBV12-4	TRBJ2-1	TGTGCCAGCAGTCCACAGGGAGGTGAGCAGTTCTTC	CASSPQGGEQFF
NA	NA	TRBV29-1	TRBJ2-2	TGCAGCGTTGCAAGGGGTCCTACAGGGAGTACCGGGGAGCTGTTTTTT	CSVARGPTGSTGELFF
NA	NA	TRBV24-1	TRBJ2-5	TGTGCCACCAGTGATGGCAGTCTGGAGACCCAGTACTTC	CATSDGSLETQYF
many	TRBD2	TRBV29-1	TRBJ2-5	TGCAGCGTTGAAGAAGGATCACTAGCGGGAGTCGGGACCCAGTACTTC	CSVEEGSLAGVGTQYF
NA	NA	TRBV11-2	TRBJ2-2	TGTGCCAGCAGCTTAGCCCCGGGGACCGAGGTGCTGTTTTTT	CASSLAPGTEVLFF
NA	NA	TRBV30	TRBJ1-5	TGTGCCTGGAGTGCTGATAGCAATCAGCCCCAGCATTTT	CAWSADSNQPQHF
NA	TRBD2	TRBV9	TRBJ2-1	TGTGCCAGCAGCGTTGGGTTCCTAGCGGGAGGTTACAATGAGCAGTCCTTC	CASSVGFLAGGYNEQSF
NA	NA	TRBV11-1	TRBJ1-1	TGTGCCAGTAGGTCGGGGGGAAACATTGAAGCTTTCTTT	CASRSGGNIEAFF
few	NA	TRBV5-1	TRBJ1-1	TGCGCCAGCAGCTCGCTCCCGGGACCCCCTGGGTCTGAAGCTTTCTTT	CASSSLPGPPGSEAFF
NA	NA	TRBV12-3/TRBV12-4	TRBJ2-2	TGTGCCAGCAGTTTCTCTAGGACAGACACCTGGGAGCTGCTTTTT	CASSFSRTDTWELLF
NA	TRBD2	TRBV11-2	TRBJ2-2	TGTGCCAGCAGGGGGCCTAGCGGGATTGGCACCGGGAAGCTGTTTTTT	CASRGPSGIGTGKLFF
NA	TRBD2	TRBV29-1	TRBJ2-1	TGTAGCGGGGGCAGCGTTTATGAGCAGTTCTTC	CSGGSVYEQFF
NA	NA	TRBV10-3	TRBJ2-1	TGTGCCATCAGTGACAATACTTTCGATGGAGAGCAGTTCTTC	CAISDNTFDGEQFF
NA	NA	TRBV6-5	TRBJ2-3	TGTGTCAGCAATTTAGGGGGAGCGCCAGATACGCAGTATTTT	CVSNLGGAPDTQYF
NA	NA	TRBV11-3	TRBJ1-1	TGTGCCAGTAGCCTGAGGGGGATGAACACTGAAGTTTTCTTT	CASSLRGMNTEVFF
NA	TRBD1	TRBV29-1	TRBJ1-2	TGCAGCGTCGCGACCGAGGGACAGGGGGGTCGTTACACCTTC	CSVATEGQGGRYTF
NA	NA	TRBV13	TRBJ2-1	TGTGCCAGCAGCTTGGGAGGTAACTCCTATAATGAACAGTTCTTC	CASSLGGNSYNEQFF
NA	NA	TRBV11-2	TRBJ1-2	TGTGCCATCATCATGGGGGGGTTTGGCTATAGCTACACCTTC	CAIIMGGFGYSYTF
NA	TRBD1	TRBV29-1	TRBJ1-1	TGCAGCGTGAGGGGAGACAGGGACGGGGCTTTCTTT	CSVRGDRDGAFF
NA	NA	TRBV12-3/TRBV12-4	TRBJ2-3	TGTGCTAGCAGTTTGCTAGGGCCCATAGATACGCAGTATTTT	CASSLLGPIDTQYF
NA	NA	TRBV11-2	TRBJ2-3	TGTGCAAACAGCTTAACACCAGATACGCAGTATTTT	CANSLTPDTQYF
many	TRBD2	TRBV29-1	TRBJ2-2	TGCAGCATCTGGGGGGGGAGGGTGGCCGGGGAGCTGTTTTTT	CSIWGGRVAGELFF
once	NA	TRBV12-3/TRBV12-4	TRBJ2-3	TGTGCCAGCAACCCCTGGAAGACTAGGGATGGATGGGGCACAGATACACAGTATTTT	CASNPWKTRDGWGTDTQYF
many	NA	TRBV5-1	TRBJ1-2	TGCGCCAGCAGCCGAGGCGGGGCAAGTGGCTACACCTTC	CASSRGGASGYTF
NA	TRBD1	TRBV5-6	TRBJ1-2	TGTGCCAGCATCACCGGACAGGCTACTCATGGCTACACCTTC	CASITGQATHGYTF
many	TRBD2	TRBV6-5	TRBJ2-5	TGTGCCAGCAGTTACTCTGGACTAGCGGGAGTGGGGGGAGAGACCCAGTACTTC	CASSYSGLAGVGGETQYF
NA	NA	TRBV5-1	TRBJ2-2	TGCGGCAGCAGCTGGGGAGCCAGGGAGCTGTTTTTT	CGSSWGARELFF
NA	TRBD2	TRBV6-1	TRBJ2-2	TGTGCCAGCAGTGGAGCGGGAGGGGTCCCCGGGGAGCTGTTTTTT	CASSGAGGVPGELFF
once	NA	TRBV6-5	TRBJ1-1	TGCGCCAGCAGAACAGGGAGGTGGGGGACTGAAGCTTACTTT	CASRTGRWGTEAYF
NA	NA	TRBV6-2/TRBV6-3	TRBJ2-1	TGTGCAAGCAGTACCGGTCCTAACAACGAGCACTTCTTC	CASSTGPNNEHFF
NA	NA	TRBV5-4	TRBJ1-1	TGTGCCAGTAGCTTGGGGGGCCGGGGGTCGAACACTGGAGCTTTCTTT	CASSLGGRGSNTGAFF
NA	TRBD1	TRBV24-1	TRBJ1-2	TGTGCCACCAGTGGCCCGGGACAGGGATACTATGGCTACACCTTC	CATSGPGQGYYGYTF
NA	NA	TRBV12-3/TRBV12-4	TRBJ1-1	TGTGTCAGCACCCGAATAGGGAACACTGAAGCTTTCTTT	CVSTRIGNTEAFF
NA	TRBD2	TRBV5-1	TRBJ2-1	TGCGTCAGCAGCTTGACAGCGGGAGATCTCAAAGAGCAATTCTTC	CVSSLTAGDLKEQFF
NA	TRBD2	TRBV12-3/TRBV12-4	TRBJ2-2	TGTGCCACATATAGGACTAGCTCTGGCGGGGAGCTGTTTTTT	CATYRTSSGGELFF
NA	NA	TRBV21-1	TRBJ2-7	TGTGCCGGCAGTAAACTGGCACGTACCTACGAGCAGTACTTC	CAGSKLARTYEQYF
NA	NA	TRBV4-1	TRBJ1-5	TGCGCCAGCGGCCAAGATAGAGGTGATCAGGCCCAGCATTTT	CASGQDRGDQAQHF
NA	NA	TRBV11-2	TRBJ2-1	TGTGTCAGCAGCTTAGCCACAGGGTACAATAAGCAGTGCTTC	CVSSLATGYNKQCF
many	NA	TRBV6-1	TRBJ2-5	TGTGCCAGCAGTGAAGCCCGAGAGACCCAGTACTTC	CASSEARETQYF
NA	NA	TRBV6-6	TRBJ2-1	TGTGCCAGCACCCCCGGGGCAGGGCAGGGCGGGTGGACCTACAATGAGCAGTTCTTC	CASTPGAGQGGWTYNEQFF
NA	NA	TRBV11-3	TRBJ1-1	TGTGCCAGCAACTTAGGCCCGAACACTGAAGTTTCCTTT	CASNLGPNTEVSF
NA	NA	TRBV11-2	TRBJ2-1	TGTGCCAGCAGCTTAGAGGGGTTTGCGACATGGGGCTTTATGGCTGAGCAGCTCTTC	CASSLEGFATWGFMAEQLF
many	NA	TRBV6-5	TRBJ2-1	TGTGCCAGCAGTTACTCGAGCGGGCGGGGACTGGCGACTTACAATGAGCAGTTCTTC	CASSYSSGRGLATYNEQFF
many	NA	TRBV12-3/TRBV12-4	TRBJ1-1	TGTGCCAGCAGTCAGGTTACTCTGAACACTGAAGCTTTCTTT	CASSQVTLNTEAFF
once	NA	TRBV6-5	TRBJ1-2	TGTGCCAGCAGTTACGTGGGATGGTCAAGTCCCACCTTC	CASSYVGWSSPTF
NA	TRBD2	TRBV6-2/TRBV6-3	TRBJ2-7	TGTGCTACCAAGATAGCGGGAGCCCCTATGGAGCAGTATTTC	CATKIAGAPMEQYF
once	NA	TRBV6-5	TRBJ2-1	TGTGCCAGCAGACACTCTGGGGGAGTGGGTAATGAGCAGTTTTTC	CASRHSGGVGNEQFF
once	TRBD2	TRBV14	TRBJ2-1	TGTGCCAGCAGCCGAGATCCCGGGAGGGCCCTTATTAAGCAGTTCTTC	CASSRDPGRALIKQFF
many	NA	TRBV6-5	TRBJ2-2	TGTGCCAGCAGTTACCAGGGATTAACCGGGGAGCTGTTTTTT	CASSYQGLTGELFF